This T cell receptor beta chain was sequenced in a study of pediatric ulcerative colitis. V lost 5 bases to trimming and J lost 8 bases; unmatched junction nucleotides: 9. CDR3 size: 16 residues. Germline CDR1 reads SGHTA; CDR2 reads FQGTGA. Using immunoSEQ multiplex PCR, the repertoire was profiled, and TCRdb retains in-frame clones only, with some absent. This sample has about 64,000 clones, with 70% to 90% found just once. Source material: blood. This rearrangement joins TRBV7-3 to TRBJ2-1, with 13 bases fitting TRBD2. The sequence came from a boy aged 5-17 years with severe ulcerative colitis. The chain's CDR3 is CASSPQLAGGHYEQFF. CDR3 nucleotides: TGTGCCAGCAGCCCACAACTAGCGGGAGGGCATTATGAGCAGTTCTTC.